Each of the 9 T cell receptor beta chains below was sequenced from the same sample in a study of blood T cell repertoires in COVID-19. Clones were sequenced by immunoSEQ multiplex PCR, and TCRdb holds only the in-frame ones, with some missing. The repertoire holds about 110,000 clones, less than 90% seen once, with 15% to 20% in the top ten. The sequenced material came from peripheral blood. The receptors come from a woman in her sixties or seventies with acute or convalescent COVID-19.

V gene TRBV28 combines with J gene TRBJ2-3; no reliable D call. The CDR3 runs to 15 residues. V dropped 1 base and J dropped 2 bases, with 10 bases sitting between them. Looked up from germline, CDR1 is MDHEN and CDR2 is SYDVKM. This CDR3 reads CASSLFVGSTDTQYF. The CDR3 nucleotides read TGTGCCAGCAGTTTATTTGTCGGTTCCACAGATACGCAGTATTTT.

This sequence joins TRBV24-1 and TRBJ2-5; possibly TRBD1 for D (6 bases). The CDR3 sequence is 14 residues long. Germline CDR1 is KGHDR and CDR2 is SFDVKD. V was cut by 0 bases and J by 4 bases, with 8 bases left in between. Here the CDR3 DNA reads TGTGCCACCAGTGATTTGAAAGGGGGAGAGACCCAGTACTTC. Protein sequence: CATSDLKGGETQYF.

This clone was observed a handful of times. CDR3 loop: CASSANRGRLTEAFF. DNA for the CDR3: TGTGCCAGCAGTGCGAACAGGGGAAGATTAACTGAAGCTTTCTTT. The chain recombines TRBV25-1 with TRBJ1-1; 7 bases are shared with TRBD1. Germline assignment: CDR1 MGHDK and CDR2 SYGVNS. V gave up 4 bases and J gave up 5 bases; unmatched junction bases: 10. This CDR3 spans 15 amino acids.

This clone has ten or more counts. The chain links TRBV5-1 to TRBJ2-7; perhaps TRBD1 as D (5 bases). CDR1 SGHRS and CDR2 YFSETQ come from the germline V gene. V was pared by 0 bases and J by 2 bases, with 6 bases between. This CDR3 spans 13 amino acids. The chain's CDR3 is CASSLDRTYEQYF. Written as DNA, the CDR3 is TGCGCCAGCAGCTTGGACAGGACCTACGAGCAGTACTTC.

The CDR3 DNA is TGTGCCAGCAGCGTCGACAGGGACTATGGCTACACCTTC. Amino acid sequence: CASSVDRDYGYTF. The chain carries TRBV5-8 and TRBJ1-2, with 7 nucleotides matching TRBD1. The germline V gene encodes CDR1 SGHTS and CDR2 YDEGEE. This CDR3 is built from 13 residues. V dropped 4 bases and J dropped 3; count of bases not matched to a gene: 3.

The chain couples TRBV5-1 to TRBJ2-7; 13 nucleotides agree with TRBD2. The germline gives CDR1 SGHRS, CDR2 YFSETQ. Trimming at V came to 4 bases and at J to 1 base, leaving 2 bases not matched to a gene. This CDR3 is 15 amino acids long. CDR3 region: CASSPGLAGSYEQYF. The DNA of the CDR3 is TGCGCCAGCAGCCCGGGACTAGCGGGGTCCTACGAGCAGTACTTC.

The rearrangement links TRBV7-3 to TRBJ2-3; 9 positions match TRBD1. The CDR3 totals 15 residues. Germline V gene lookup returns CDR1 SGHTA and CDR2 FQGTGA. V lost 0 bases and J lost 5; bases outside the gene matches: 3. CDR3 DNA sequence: TGTGCCAGCAGCTTAACCGGGACAGGGCGAGATACGCAGTATTTT. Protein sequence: CASSLTGTGRDTQYF.

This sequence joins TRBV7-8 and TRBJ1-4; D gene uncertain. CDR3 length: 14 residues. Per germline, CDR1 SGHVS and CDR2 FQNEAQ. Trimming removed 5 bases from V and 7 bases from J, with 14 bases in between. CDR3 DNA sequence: TGTGCCAGCAGCCCCTCAGGTACCGGTGAAAAACTGTTTTTT. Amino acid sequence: CASSPSGTGEKLFF.

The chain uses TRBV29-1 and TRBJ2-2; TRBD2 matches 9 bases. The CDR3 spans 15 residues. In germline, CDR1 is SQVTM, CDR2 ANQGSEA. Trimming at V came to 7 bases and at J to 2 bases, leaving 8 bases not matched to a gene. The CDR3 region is CSATGTSRNTGELFF. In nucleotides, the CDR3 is TGCAGCGCGACCGGGACTAGCAGAAACACCGGGGAGCTGTTTTTT.